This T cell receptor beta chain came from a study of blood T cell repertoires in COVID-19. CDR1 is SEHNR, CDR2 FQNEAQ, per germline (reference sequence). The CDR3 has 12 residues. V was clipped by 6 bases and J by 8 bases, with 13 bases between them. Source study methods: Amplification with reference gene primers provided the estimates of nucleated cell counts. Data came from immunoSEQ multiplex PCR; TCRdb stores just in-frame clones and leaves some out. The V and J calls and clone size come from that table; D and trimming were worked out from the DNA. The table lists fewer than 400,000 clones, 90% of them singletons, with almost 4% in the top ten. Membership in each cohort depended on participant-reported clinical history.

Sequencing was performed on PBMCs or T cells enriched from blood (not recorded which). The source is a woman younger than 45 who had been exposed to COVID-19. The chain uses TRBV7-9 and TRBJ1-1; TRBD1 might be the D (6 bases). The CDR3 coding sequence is TGTGCCAGCAGAGCTGGACAGACAGAAGCTTTCTTT. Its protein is CASRAGQTEAFF.